Presented here are 28 T cell receptor beta chains from one specimen sequenced in a study of OX40 agonist ivuxolimab in advanced cancers. The method was immunoSEQ multiplex PCR; TCRdb's version includes in-frame clones alone and lacks a portion of them. The sample has tens of thousands of clones, approximately 92% seen once. The sequences come from CD4+ or CD8+ T cells sorted from blood, collected in a trial of the OX40 agonist ivuxolimab. These receptors were taken from an adult with an advanced solid tumor such as melanoma, head and neck, liver or kidney cancer.

This rearrangement joins TRBV5-6 to TRBJ2-2, with 7 positions matching TRBD2. Germline V gene sequence: CDR1 SGHDT, CDR2 YYEEEE. The CDR3 spans 15 residues. J gave up 2 bases and V 4 bases, and 5 bases lay outside the gene matches. In DNA, the CDR3 is TGTGCCAGCAGCCAGCCAGCGGGAAACACCGGGGAGCTGTTTTTT. Protein: CASSQPAGNTGELFF.

This clone was found a few times. This chain connects TRBV30 to TRBJ1-1, with 7 positions matching TRBD1. CDR1 is GTSNPN, CDR2 SVGIG, per germline (reference sequence). The junction had 7 bases not matched to a gene; V was cut back by 1 base and J by 5 bases. This CDR3 has 14 amino acids. CDR3 DNA sequence: TGTGCCTGGAGTGCTAGGGGGCGAGTTACTGAAGCTTTCTTT. The encoded protein is CAWSARGRVTEAFF.

Concerning this clone itself: One end of the junction does not line up with germline, which may come from a read error. In the same sample, other DNA sequences code for this CDR3. This chain uses TRBV30 with TRBJ1-5; the D is unclear. CDR3 size: 12 residues. Germline lookup yields CDR1 GTSNPN and CDR2 SVGIG (reference sequence). The CDR3 here is CAWSNPNQPQHF. CDR3 nucleotide sequence: TGTGCCTGGAGTAACCCCAATCAGCCCCAGCATTTC.

V and J are TRBV5-1 and TRBJ1-4, with 8 nucleotides matching TRBD1. The CDR3 totals 14 residues. Germline V gene data show CDR1 as SGHRS and CDR2 as YFSETQ. J lost 3 bases, V lost 4 bases, and 2 bases had no gene match. As DNA, the CDR3 is TGCGCCAGCAGCCTGACAGGGGCTAATGAAAAACTGTTTTTT. This gives the protein CASSLTGANEKLFF. The full variable domain, its missing parts supplied by reference TRBV5-1 and TRBJ1-4, is KAGVTQTPRYLIKTRGQQVTLSCSPISGHRSVSWYQQTPGQGLQFLFEYFSETQRNKGNFPGRFSGRQFSNSRSEMNVSTLELGDSALYLCASSLTGANEKLFFGSGTQLSVL.

This clone was found once. The chain recombines TRBV10-1 with TRBJ2-1; possible D gene TRBD2, 6 bases. Germline CDR1 is WNHNN and CDR2 is SYGVQD (reference sequence). V lost 2 bases to trimming and J lost 1 base, with 12 bases between them. This CDR3 region has 16 residues. CDR3 in DNA: TGCGCCAGCAGTGAGGTCGGGACTGGTTCCTACAATGAGCAGTTCTTC. Its protein is CASSEVGTGSYNEQFF.

This chain uses TRBV5-6 with TRBJ2-7; possibly TRBD2 for D (6 bases). CDR1 and CDR2 from the germline V gene are SGHDT and YYEEEE. V shed 0 bases and J shed 2 bases, with 12 bases lying between them. The CDR3 has 15 residues. In DNA, the CDR3 is TGTGCCAGCAGCTTGGACTGGCGGGGAACCTACGAGCAGTACTTC. This gives the protein CASSLDWRGTYEQYF.

This sequence joins TRBV19 and TRBJ2-2; 7 bases agree with TRBD2. V was pared by 4 bases and J by 6 bases, with 2 bases of the junction left unmatched. The length of the CDR3 is 13 residues. From germline, CDR1 is LNHDA and CDR2 SQIVND (reference sequence). The CDR3 loop is CASSTRGAGELFF. The CDR3 DNA sequence: TGTGCCAGTAGTACCCGGGGGGCCGGGGAGCTGTTTTTT.

This chain links TRBV19 with TRBJ2-3, with D possibly being TRBD1 (5 bases). Trimming took off 4 bases at V and 3 bases at J, with 23 bases between the two ends. CDR1 and CDR2 (germline): LNHDA, SQIVND (reference sequence). The CDR3 totals 18 residues. As DNA, the CDR3 is TGTGCCAGTAGTAAACCTAGACAAAGAGAAGGGGCAACAGATACGCAGTATTTT. Amino acids: CASSKPRQREGATDTQYF.

V gene TRBV16 combines with J gene TRBJ1-5; 7 positions match TRBD1. V was clipped by 2 bases and J by 3 bases; unmatched bases: 16. CDR3 size: 19 residues. Germline CDR1 and CDR2: KGHSY and FQNENV. The CDR3 DNA reads as TGTGCCAGCAGCCAAGGCGGGGGGACAGCCCCTACCCCCAATCAGCCCCAGCATTTT. It is translated as CASSQGGGTAPTPNQPQHF.

J is TRBJ1-5 and V is TRBV23-1; the match to TRBD1 covers 11 bases. TRBV23-1 is recorded as an ORF, its role being uncertain. The CDR3 extends over 18 amino acids. V lost 5 bases and J lost 2; bases outside the gene matches: 11. Written as DNA, the CDR3 is TGCGCCAGCAGTGGCAAGGACAGGGGGCTGTCGGGCAATCAGCCCCAGCATTTT. This translates into CASSGKDRGLSGNQPQHF.

The chain links TRBV30 to TRBJ2-5, with D perhaps assigned TRBD1 or TRBD2 (6 bases each). The CDR3 length is 16 residues. Per germline, CDR1 GTSNPN and CDR2 SVGIG (reference sequence). V lost 2 bases to trimming and J lost 4 bases, with 20 bases between them. CDR3 nucleotide sequence: TGTGCCTGGAGTCCCCTCGACAGTGGGGGGCTAGAGACCCAGTACTTC. As protein: CAWSPLDSGGLETQYF.

This chain connects TRBV7-3 to TRBJ2-3; D not resolved. Germline V gene data show CDR1 as SGHTA and CDR2 as FQGTGA. CDR3 length equals 15 residues. Trimming cost V 4 bases and J 1 base, with 12 bases left between them. CDR3: CASSSGPRGTDTQYF. CDR3 DNA sequence: TGTGCCAGCAGCTCCGGGCCAAGGGGCACAGATACGCAGTATTTT. The full variable domain, completed using reference TRBV7-3 and TRBJ2-3, is GAGVSQTPSNKVTEKGKYVELRCDPISGHTALYWYRQSLGQGPEFLIYFQGTGAADDSGLPNDRFFAVRPEGSVSTLKIQRTERGDSAVYLCASSSGPRGTDTQYFGPGTRLTVL.

The chain uses TRBV7-3 and TRBJ2-3; 11 bases match TRBD2. Germline values: CDR1 SGHTA, CDR2 FQGTGA. The V segment lost 5 bases and the J segment 1 base; nucleotides outside the gene matches: 5. This CDR3 contains 16 residues. The CDR3 reads CASSAKLAGGTDTQYF. The CDR3 coding sequence is TGTGCCAGCAGCGCGAAACTAGCGGGAGGCACAGATACGCAGTATTTT.

V gene TRBV7-9 combines with J gene TRBJ2-1; a possible D gene is TRBD1 (5 bases). The CDR3 is made up of 15 amino acids. Trimming left V 3 bases short and J 2 bases short, with 11 bases between. CDR1 is SEHNR and CDR2 is FQNEAQ in the germline V gene (reference sequence). The CDR3 loop reads CASSLTQGPYNEQFF. As DNA, the CDR3 is TGTGCCAGCAGCTTGACCCAGGGCCCCTACAATGAGCAGTTCTTC.

The chain combines TRBV9 with TRBJ1-1; D is uncertain. Germline V gene sequence: CDR1 SGDLS, CDR2 YYNGEE. The V and J ends lost 4 bases and 6 bases respectively, with 13 bases between them. This CDR3 comprises 13 residues. CDR3 coding DNA: TGTGCCAGCAGCCAAAACCTGGGTTCTGAAGCTTTCTTT. Its protein product is CASSQNLGSEAFF.

The V gene is TRBV5-4, the J gene TRBJ2-5, with 11 nucleotides matching TRBD2. The V and J ends lost 3 bases and 3 bases, in that order; junction bases with no gene match: 1. This CDR3 has 14 residues. Germline V gene sequence: CDR1 SGHNT, CDR2 YYREEE (reference sequence). The CDR3 region is CASSWGLAEETQYF. CDR3 coding DNA: TGTGCCAGCAGCTGGGGACTAGCGGAAGAGACCCAGTACTTC.

The rearrangement links TRBV19 to TRBJ1-2, with 8 bases aligning to TRBD1. CDR3 length: 17 residues. The junction had 14 bases not matched to a gene; V was cut back by 2 bases and J by 6 bases. The germline gives CDR1 LNHDA, CDR2 SQIVND (reference sequence). The CDR3 DNA follows: TGTGCCAGTAGTATACGGACAGGGCGGCCTGGTTCAGATGGCTACACCTTC. It specifies CASSIRTGRPGSDGYTF.

The chain carries TRBV6-5 and TRBJ2-5; maybe TRBD2 (5 bases). The CDR3 length is 14 residues. Germline V gene data show CDR1 as MNHEY and CDR2 as SVGAGI. Trimming stripped 5 bases from V and 2 bases from J, with 12 bases between. The CDR3 bases are TGTGCCAGCAGTCCCCGGACTGCACAAGAGACCCAGTACTTC. It is translated as CASSPRTAQETQYF.

V gene TRBV7-8 combines with J gene TRBJ2-7; D is unresolved. The CDR3 has 14 residues. CDR1 is SGHVS and CDR2 is FQNEAQ in the germline V gene. V lost 1 base, J lost 0 bases, and 7 bases lay in between. CDR3 DNA sequence: TGTGCCAGCAGCTTAGACAGCCGCTCCTACGAGCAGTACTTC. This gives the protein CASSLDSRSYEQYF.

The genes are TRBV2 and TRBJ2-7; a possible D gene is TRBD2 (6 bases). The germline gives CDR1 SNHLY, CDR2 FYNNEI. Trimming pared 4 bases from V and 3 bases from J, leaving 13 bases between. The CDR3 runs to 14 residues. The CDR3 is CASSVVKGGYEQYF. CDR3 bases: TGTGCCAGCAGTGTGGTCAAGGGAGGCTACGAGCAGTACTTC.

This chain joins TRBV7-9 and TRBJ1-1; tentatively, D is TRBD1 (5 bases). CDR3 length: 13 amino acids. Germline V gene sequence: CDR1 SEHNR, CDR2 FQNEAQ (reference sequence). V was shortened by 4 bases and J by 6 bases, with 12 bases between the two germline ends. The CDR3 DNA sequence: TGTGCCAGCAGCTCAGACAGCCGCCCTGAAGCTTTCTTT. Translated: CASSSDSRPEAFF.

V is TRBV5-1 and J is TRBJ1-1, with no clear D. Germline loops: CDR1 SGHRS, CDR2 YFSETQ. The CDR3 has 14 residues. V was shortened by 6 bases and J by 4 bases, with 16 bases between the two germline ends. The CDR3 sequence is CASTWVGSATEAFF. The CDR3 nucleotides are TGCGCCAGCACCTGGGTGGGGTCGGCCACTGAAGCTTTCTTT.

The V call is TRBV28, the J call TRBJ2-5, with D unclear. Germline V gene sequence: CDR1 MDHEN, CDR2 SYDVKM. The CDR3 runs to 13 residues. Trimming cost V 3 bases and J 3 bases, with 8 bases left between them. The CDR3 bases are TGTGCCAGCAGTTTTTTGGCGGAAGAGACCCAGTACTTC. Its protein is CASSFLAEETQYF. Supplemented by reference TRBV28 and TRBJ2-5, the full variable domain reads DVKVTQSSRYLVKRTGEKVFLECVQDMDHENMFWYRQDPGLGLRLIYFSYDVKMKEKGDIPEGYSVSREKKERFSLILESASTNQTSMYLCASSFLAEETQYFGPGTRLLVL.

This clone was seen more than once but under ten times. This chain connects TRBV28 to TRBJ1-1, with no clear D. Germline V gene data show CDR1 as MDHEN and CDR2 as SYDVKM. The CDR3 runs 14 residues. Trimming removed 5 bases from V and 0 bases from J, with 10 bases in between. CDR3 coding DNA: TGTGCCAGCAGTCCTTGGACCTTGAACACTGAAGCTTTCTTT. Protein: CASSPWTLNTEAFF.

The chain uses TRBV11-2 and TRBJ2-2; D is uncertain. Trimming removed 4 bases at V and 8 bases at J, with 14 bases between. The CDR3 covers 14 residues. Germline V CDR1 and CDR2: SGHAT, FQNNGV. This CDR3 is CASSWQNFGGELFF. CDR3 nucleotides: TGTGCCAGCAGCTGGCAGAATTTCGGAGGGGAGCTGTTTTTT.

This sequence joins TRBV18 and TRBJ2-7; D perhaps matches TRBD1 (5 bases). The length of the CDR3 is 13 residues. The V end was cut by 4 bases, the J end by 4 bases, with 11 bases between. The V gene's germline CDR1 is KGHSH and CDR2 LQKENI. The CDR3 bases are TGTGCCAGCTCACTCAACCAGGGTTACGAGCAGTACTTC. Amino acids: CASSLNQGYEQYF. The whole variable domain, filled in from reference TRBV18 and TRBJ2-7, reads NAGVMQNPRHLVRRRGQEARLRCSPMKGHSHVYWYRQLPEEGLKFMVYLQKENIIDESGMPKERFSAEFPKEGPSILRIQQVVRGDSAAYFCASSLNQGYEQYFGPGTRLTVT.

This chain connects TRBV18 to TRBJ2-1; the D gene is possibly TRBD2 (7 bases). Germline V gives CDR1 KGHSH, CDR2 LQKENI. The CDR3 extends over 14 amino acids. V dropped 6 bases and J dropped 6 bases, with 15 bases sitting between them. This CDR3 is CASSLGGRGNEQFF. The CDR3 DNA reads as TGTGCCAGCTCTCTCGGGGGGCGGGGCAATGAGCAGTTCTTC.

In its sample, this clone was seen once. This chain links TRBV30 with TRBJ1-1; D not certain. V was trimmed by 4 bases and J by 1 base, leaving 28 bases between them. Germline CDR1 and CDR2: GTSNPN and SVGIG (reference sequence). CDR3 size: 19 residues. The CDR3 DNA sequence: TGTGCCTGGACTCCATGGGGTCATTTTAAGGTTGAGGAGAACACTGAAGCTTTCTTT. It yields the protein CAWTPWGHFKVEENTEAFF.